Listed here are 9 T cell receptor beta chains from one sample, sequenced in a study of monozygotic twins with cystic fibrosis. TCRdb keeps only in-frame clones here, not all; method: immunoSEQ multiplex PCR. The sample holds approximately 24,000 clones; around 96% are singletons and the top ten take 2.5% to 3%. Sequencing was performed on blood. The receptors come from a girl aged 2 to 9 with cystic fibrosis.

This CDR3 is CASSPQQETQYF. In DNA, the CDR3 is TGTGCCAGCTCACCCCAGCAAGAGACCCAGTACTTC. The chain joins TRBV18 to TRBJ2-5; unclear D gene. The germline CDR1 and CDR2 sequences are KGHSH and LQKENI. V was clipped by 3 bases and J by 2 bases, with 4 bases between them. The CDR3 has 12 residues.

The V gene is TRBV15, the J gene TRBJ2-5; D unclear. The CDR3 runs to 14 residues. Trimming took 4 bases from V and 4 from J, leaving 13 bases between them. Germline V gives CDR1 LNHNV, CDR2 YYDKDF (reference sequence). The DNA of the CDR3 is TGTGCCACCAGCAAGGCCTCAAGCGCAGAGACCCAGTACTTC. It is translated as CATSKASSAETQYF.

As regards this clone: One end of the junction is discordant with germline, which a read error may explain. This chain links TRBV5-1 with TRBJ1-1; D might be TRBD1 (6 bases). The CDR3 is 16 residues long. Germline CDR1 SGHRS, CDR2 YFSETQ. CDR3: CASSLGSHRANPEAFF. The CDR3 DNA is TGCGCCAGCAGCTTGGGCTCTCACAGGGCGAACCCTGAAGCTTTCTTT.

The V call is TRBV28, the J call TRBJ2-1, with D perhaps matching TRBD2 (5 bases). Trimming took off 6 bases at V and 2 bases at J, with 14 bases between the two ends. The CDR3 sequence is 15 residues long. Per germline, CDR1 MDHEN and CDR2 SYDVKM. The CDR3 region has the DNA TGTGCCAGCAGCTTTCTAGCACCCGCCTACAATGAGCAGTTCTTC. It encodes CASSFLAPAYNEQFF.

This clone was counted a single time. This chain joins TRBV7-9 and TRBJ2-1; the D call may be TRBD1 or TRBD2 (5 bases each). Germline V gives CDR1 SEHNR, CDR2 FQNEAQ (reference sequence). Trimming removed 6 bases at V and 0 bases at J, with 12 bases between. This CDR3 has 15 residues. CDR3 nucleotide sequence: TGTGCCAGCAGAGGCGCGAGGGGCTCCTACAATGAGCAGTTCTTC. It encodes CASRGARGSYNEQFF. The full variable domain, with the rest looked up from reference TRBV7-9 and TRBJ2-1, is DTGVSQNPRHKITKRGQNVTFRCDPISEHNRLYWYRQTLGQGPEFLTYFQNEAQLEKSRLLSDRFSAERPKGSFSTLEIQRTEQGDSAMYLCASRGARGSYNEQFFGPGTRLTVL.

This clone appeared once. This sequence joins TRBV18 and TRBJ1-1; D is ambiguous. Germline V gene sequence: CDR1 KGHSH, CDR2 LQKENI. The CDR3 spans 12 residues. Trimming shortened V by 3 bases and J by 5 bases, and 7 bases separated the two germline ends. For the CDR3, the DNA is TGTGCCAGCTCACCTATCGGAACTGAAGCTTTCTTT. It translates to CASSPIGTEAFF.

The chain has TRBV5-1 and TRBJ1-1, with no clear D. V lost 1 base, J lost 1 base, and 8 bases lay in between. The CDR3 sequence is 14 residues long. Germline-derived CDR1 and CDR2 are SGHRS and YFSETQ. The CDR3 coding sequence is TGCGCCAGCAGCTTGCTTGGGGAGAACACTGAAGCTTTCTTT. It is translated as CASSLLGENTEAFF.

The gene calls are TRBV7-9 and TRBJ1-1, with 7 bases matching TRBD1. CDR1 and CDR2 (germline): SEHNR, FQNEAQ (reference sequence). With 3 bases clipped from V and 5 bases from J, the junction kept 6 bases outside the gene matches. This CDR3 is built from 14 residues. This CDR3 reads CASSFMTGNTEAFF. The CDR3 DNA is TGTGCCAGCAGCTTTATGACAGGGAATACTGAAGCTTTCTTT.

The V gene is TRBV27, the J gene TRBJ1-3; D is undetermined. CDR3 length equals 16 residues. V was cut by 5 bases and J by 3 bases, with 17 bases left in between. The germline gives CDR1 MNHEY, CDR2 SMNVEV (reference sequence). In DNA, the CDR3 is TGTGCCAGCAGTGCCGCGGGGAATATCCATGGAAACACCATATATTTT. Translating it yields CASSAAGNIHGNTIYF.